This TCR beta chain is drawn from a study of identical twins. Study outcomes and limitations: Memory repertoires showed no such pattern, whereas abundant cord blood beta clonotypes carried fewer insertions. Zero-insertion analyses could be partly confounded by invariant MAIT and iNKT cells.

V dropped 0 bases and J dropped 5 bases, with 24 bases sitting between them. Germline values: CDR1 SGHRS, CDR2 YFSETQ. This CDR3 region has 19 residues. MiXCR, applied by TCRdb to the 5' RACE reads, yields one record per CDR3 protein. Of about 570,000 distinct CDR3 sequences in the sample, just under 10% were seen once. A note on this clonotype: Its antigen is not identified.

The same specimen was also included in a second study, on yellow fever vaccine responses in identical twins.

The sequenced sample was PBMCs. This TCR was recovered from a woman between 18 and 29 years old in good health. The chain combines TRBV5-1 with TRBJ2-1; unclear D gene. The CDR3 DNA reads as TGCGCCAGCAGCTTGGTGCCGTTTACTGACGGGCCGGTTCACAATGAGCAGTTCTTC. Its translation is CASSLVPFTDGPVHNEQFF. Full variable domain (rest looked up from reference TRBV5-1 and TRBJ2-1): KAGVTQTPRYLIKTRGQQVTLSCSPISGHRSVSWYQQTPGQGLQFLFEYFSETQRNKGNFPGRFSGRQFSNSRSEMNVSTLELGDSALYLCASSLVPFTDGPVHNEQFFGPGTRLTVL.